Listed below are T cell receptor beta chains from one sample, sequenced in a study of vaccination effects on CD4 cells after COVID-19. What these receptors recognize is not known. Data came from immunoSEQ multiplex PCR; TCRdb stores just in-frame clones and leaves some out. The sample consists of about 73,000 clones, nearly 75% of them appearing once. Here the sequenced sample was CD4+ T cells from PBMCs cultured without peptide, taken after COVID-19 vaccination. All receptors derive from a human donor who received a COVID-19 vaccine. The CDR3 runs from the conserved cysteine through the conserved F or W. The D gene is left open where the match is weak. Size is stated for part of the rows, as once, few or many counts, or as a class when the clone is expanded.

d_call j_call clone_size v_call cdr3_nt cdr3_aa
. TRBJ1-6 . TRBV5-4 TGTGCCAGCAGCCCCGACAAGGGCGAGGGAACCCTCCACTTT CASSPDKGEGTLHF
. TRBJ2-5 . TRBV18 TGTGCCAGCTCACCAGAAAGCAGCCAAGAGACCCAGTACTTC CASSPESSQETQYF
. TRBJ2-3 . TRBV28 TGTGCCAGCAGCCCGGTAACCAGCGCGCGTGGGGATACGCAGTATTTT CASSPVTSARGDTQYF
. TRBJ1-3 once TRBV5-6 TGTGCCAGCAGCTTAACAGGGAGGGCACACACCATATATTTT CASSLTGRAHTIYF
TRBD1 TRBJ2-3 . TRBV4-2 TGTGCCAGCACGACAGGGGGCGGGGGGACAGATACGCAGTATTTT CASTTGGGGTDTQYF
TRBD1 TRBJ1-2 . TRBV6-6 TGTGCCAGCTTCCTCCCTCGACAGGGAGGTTATGGCTACACCTTC CASFLPRQGGYGYTF
. TRBJ1-6 . TRBV19 TGTGCCAGTAGTATTATAAGAGATGAGCCTAATTCACCCCTCCACTTT CASSIIRDEPNSPLHF
. TRBJ1-2 . TRBV6-5 TGTGCCAGCAGTTACGGGGCTAACTATGGCTACACCTTC CASSYGANYGYTF
. TRBJ2-6 once TRBV9 TGTGCCAGCAGCTTAAGGGGGGAACCTCCTGGGGCCAACGTCCTGACTTTC CASSLRGEPPGANVLTF
TRBD2 TRBJ2-2 . TRBV10-1 TGCGCCAGCAGTGGTCTAACTAGCGGGGGGCCTACCGGGGAGCTGTTTTTT CASSGLTSGGPTGELFF
. TRBJ1-5 many TRBV12-3/TRBV12-4 TGTGCCAGCAGCCCTAACAAGAATCAGCCCCAGCATTTT CASSPNKNQPQHF
. TRBJ1-5 few TRBV11-2 TGTGCCAGCAGCTTAGATCCACAGGGAGGGGGTCAGCCCCAGCATTTT CASSLDPQGGGQPQHF
. TRBJ2-1 . TRBV11-2 TGTGCCAGCAGCTTGCGCCGGGACACTTATTACAATGAGCAGTTCTTC CASSLRRDTYYNEQFF
TRBD1 TRBJ2-5 . TRBV3-1/TRBV3-2 TGTGCCAGCAGCCAACCGGGACAGGGGTTAGGAGAGACCCAGTACTTC CASSQPGQGLGETQYF
. TRBJ1-4 . TRBV5-1 TGCGCCAGCAGCGGGGGCCAGGGCTGGGAAAAACTGTTTTTT CASSGGQGWEKLFF
. TRBJ1-4 . TRBV15 TGTGCCACCATACCGGGGGCAACTAATGAAAAACTGTTTTTT CATIPGATNEKLFF
. TRBJ2-3 . TRBV5-1 TGCGCCAGCAGCAACCGACAGGACACAGATACGCAGTATTTT CASSNRQDTDTQYF